This TCR beta chain was identified in a study of T cell changes during pregnancy in multiple sclerosis. Data came from immunoSEQ multiplex PCR; TCRdb stores just in-frame clones and leaves some out. This sample has about 55,000 clones, with over 80% found just once. CDR3 length: 12 residues. CDR1 and CDR2 from the germline V gene are MGHRA and YSYEKL. The V and J ends lost 1 base and 9 bases respectively, with 8 bases between them. The specimen was CD4+ T cells from peripheral blood mononuclear cells, collected in the first trimester of pregnancy. This receptor was identified in a female donor with multiple sclerosis, enrolled in a pregnancy study. The chain has TRBV4-1 and TRBJ2-3; the D gene is possibly TRBD2 (6 bases). CDR3 DNA sequence: TGCGCCAGCAGCCAAGCAGGAGGGACGCAGTATTTT. Translated, it gives CASSQAGGTQYF.